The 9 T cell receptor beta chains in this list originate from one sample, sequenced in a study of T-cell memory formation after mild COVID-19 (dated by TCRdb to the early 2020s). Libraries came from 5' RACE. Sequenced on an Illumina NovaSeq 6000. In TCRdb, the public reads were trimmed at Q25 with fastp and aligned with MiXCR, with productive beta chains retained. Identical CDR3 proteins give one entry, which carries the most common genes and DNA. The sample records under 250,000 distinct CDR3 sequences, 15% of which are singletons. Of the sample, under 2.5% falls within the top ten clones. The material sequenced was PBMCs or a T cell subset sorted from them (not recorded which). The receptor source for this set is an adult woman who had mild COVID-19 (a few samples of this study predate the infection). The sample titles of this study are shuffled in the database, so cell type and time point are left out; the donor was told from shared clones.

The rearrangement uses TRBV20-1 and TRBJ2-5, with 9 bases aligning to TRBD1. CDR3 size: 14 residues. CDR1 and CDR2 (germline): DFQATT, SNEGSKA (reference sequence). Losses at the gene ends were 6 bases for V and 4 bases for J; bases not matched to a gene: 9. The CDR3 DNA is TGCAGTGCCAACCGCCCGGGACAGGGAGAGACCCAGTACTTC. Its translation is CSANRPGQGETQYF.

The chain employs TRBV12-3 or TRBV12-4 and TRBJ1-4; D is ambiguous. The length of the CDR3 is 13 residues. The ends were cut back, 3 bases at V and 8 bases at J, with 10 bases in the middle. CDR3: CASSFESPEKLFF. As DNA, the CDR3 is TGTGCCAGCAGTTTTGAGTCCCCCGAAAAACTGTTTTTT.

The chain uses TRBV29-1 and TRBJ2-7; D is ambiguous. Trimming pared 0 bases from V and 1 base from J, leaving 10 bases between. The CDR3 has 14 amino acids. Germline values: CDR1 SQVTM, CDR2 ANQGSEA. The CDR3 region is CSVEDPGPSYEQYF. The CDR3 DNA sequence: TGCAGCGTTGAAGATCCAGGCCCTTCCTACGAGCAGTACTTC.

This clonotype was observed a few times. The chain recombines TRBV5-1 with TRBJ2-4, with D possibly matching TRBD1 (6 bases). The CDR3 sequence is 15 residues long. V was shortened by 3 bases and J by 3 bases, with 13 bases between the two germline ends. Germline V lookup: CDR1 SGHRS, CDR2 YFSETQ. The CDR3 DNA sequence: TGCGCCAGCAGCTCGACCGGACAGATCAAAAACATTCAGTACTTC. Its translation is CASSSTGQIKNIQYF.

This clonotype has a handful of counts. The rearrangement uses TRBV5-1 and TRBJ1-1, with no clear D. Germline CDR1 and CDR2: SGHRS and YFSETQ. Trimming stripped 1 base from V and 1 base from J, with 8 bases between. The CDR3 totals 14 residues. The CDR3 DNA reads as TGCGCCAGCAGCTTGCCGCGTGCGAACACTGAAGCTTTCTTT. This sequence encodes CASSLPRANTEAFF. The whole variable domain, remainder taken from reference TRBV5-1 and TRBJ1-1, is KAGVTQTPRYLIKTRGQQVTLSCSPISGHRSVSWYQQTPGQGLQFLFEYFSETQRNKGNFPGRFSGRQFSNSRSEMNVSTLELGDSALYLCASSLPRANTEAFFGQGTRLTVV.

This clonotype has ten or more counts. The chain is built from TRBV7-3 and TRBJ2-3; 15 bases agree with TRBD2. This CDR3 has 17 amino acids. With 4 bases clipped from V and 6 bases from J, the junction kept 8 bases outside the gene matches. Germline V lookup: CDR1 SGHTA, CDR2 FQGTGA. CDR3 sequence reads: CASSSPGLAGGRDTQYF. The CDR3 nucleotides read TGTGCCAGCAGCTCACCGGGACTAGCGGGGGGCAGGGATACGCAGTATTTT.

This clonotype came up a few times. The CDR3 sequence is CASDNRDRAFYEQYF. Here the CDR3 DNA reads TGTGCCAGCGATAACCGGGACAGGGCTTTTTACGAGCAGTACTTC. The chain uses TRBV6-1 and TRBJ2-7; 9 nucleotides match TRBD1. The CDR3 has 15 amino acids. V lost 8 bases, J lost 4 bases, and 12 bases stayed unmatched. CDR1 is MNHNS, CDR2 SASEGT, per germline.

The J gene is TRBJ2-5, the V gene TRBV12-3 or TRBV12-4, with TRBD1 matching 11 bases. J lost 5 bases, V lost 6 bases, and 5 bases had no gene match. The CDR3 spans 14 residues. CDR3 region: CASSRDRGLETQYF. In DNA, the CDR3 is TGTGCCAGCAGCCGGGACAGGGGGTTGGAGACCCAGTACTTC.

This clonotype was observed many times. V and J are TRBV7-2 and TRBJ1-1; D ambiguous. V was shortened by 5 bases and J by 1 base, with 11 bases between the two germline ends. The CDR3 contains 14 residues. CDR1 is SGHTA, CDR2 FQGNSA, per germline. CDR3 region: CASSPGRGNTEAFF. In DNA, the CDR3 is TGTGCCAGCAGCCCCGGAAGAGGGAACACTGAAGCTTTCTTT.